The rows below give T cell receptor beta chains drawn from one sample of a study of cytomegalovirus exposure and HLA in healthy donors. Clones were read by immunoSEQ multiplex PCR, and TCRdb kept only the in-frame ones, dropping some. The sample shows fewer than 200,000 clones, 84% of them seen only once. Specimen: PBMCs. The receptors were sampled from a girl aged 2 to 10 in good health and CMV-seropositive. Both conserved end residues are part of each CDR3. The order of the fields is J gene, V gene, D gene, CDR3 protein. D genes are given only for firm matches.

J: TRBJ2-7
V: TRBV14
D: TRBD1
CDR3: CASSQSGGDTYEQYF

J: TRBJ1-6
V: TRBV30
D: -
CDR3: CAWTTGNNSPLHF

J: TRBJ1-5
V: TRBV9
D: -
CDR3: CASSVGTGNQPQHF

J: TRBJ1-2
V: TRBV5-1
D: -
CDR3: CASSITTDKNYGYTF

J: TRBJ1-4
V: TRBV11-2
D: -
CDR3: CASSSHGEKLFF

J: TRBJ1-2
V: TRBV6-1
D: -
CDR3: CASTPRSGGVEGYTF

J: TRBJ1-4
V: TRBV6-6
D: TRBD1
CDR3: CASRPGQEGVGKLFF

J: TRBJ2-3
V: TRBV4-1
D: TRBD2
CDR3: CASSPPSGGTTDTQYF

J: TRBJ1-4
V: TRBV6-5
D: -
CDR3: CASKSQGNEKLFF

J: TRBJ2-2
V: TRBV9
D: TRBD2
CDR3: CASSLRTSGGSSGGELFF

J: TRBJ1-1
V: TRBV28
D: TRBD1
CDR3: CASSLSPGTGEAFF

J: TRBJ1-2
V: TRBV25-1
D: -
CDR3: CASSVYYGYTF

J: TRBJ1-2
V: TRBV7-8
D: -
CDR3: CASSSARGGRGGYTF

J: TRBJ2-7
V: TRBV2
D: -
CDR3: CAFMGQRVDSYEQYF

J: TRBJ1-1
V: TRBV2
D: -
CDR3: CASSEEGDTEAFF

J: TRBJ2-7
V: TRBV4-1
D: -
CDR3: CASSQVPRPTYEQYF

J: TRBJ1-4
V: TRBV11-3
D: -
CDR3: CASSFTDRRRRRGLKEKLFF

J: TRBJ2-1
V: TRBV9
D: -
CDR3: CASSGAHRDNEQFF

J: TRBJ2-7
V: TRBV27
D: TRBD1
CDR3: CASGEGQGDSYEQYF

J: TRBJ1-2
V: TRBV11-3
D: TRBD1
CDR3: CASSLRTGRNYGYTF

J: TRBJ1-5
V: TRBV19
D: -
CDR3: CASSIAGGNQPQHF